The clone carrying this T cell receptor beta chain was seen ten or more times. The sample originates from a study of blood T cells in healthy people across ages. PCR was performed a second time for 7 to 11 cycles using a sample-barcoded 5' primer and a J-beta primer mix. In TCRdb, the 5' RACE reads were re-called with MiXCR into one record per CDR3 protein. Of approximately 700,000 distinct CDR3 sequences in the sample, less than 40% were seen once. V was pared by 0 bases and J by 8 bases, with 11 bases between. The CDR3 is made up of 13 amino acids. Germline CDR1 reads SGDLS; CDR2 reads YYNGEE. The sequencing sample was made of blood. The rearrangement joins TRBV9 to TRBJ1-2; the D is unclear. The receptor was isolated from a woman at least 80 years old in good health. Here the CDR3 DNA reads TGTGCCAGCAGCGTAGATCAAGGGAACGGCTACACCTTC. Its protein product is CASSVDQGNGYTF.